Given below is one T cell receptor beta chain in context. No antigen is known for it. It has no much larger one-base neighbor in the sample; base qualities were not kept. This entry is derived from a study (dated by TCRdb to the mid-2010s). The CDR3 numbers 12 residues from cysteine through phenylalanine. Only the CDR3 portion is preserved as DNA: 36 bases, with reading frame beginning at the first base. V was cut back by 5 bases and J by 12 bases, leaving a gap of 17 bases between them. Based on the germline V gene (reference sequence), the CDR1 and CDR2 sequences are DFQATT and SNEGSKA. The library was produced with RT-PCR. TCRdb names Illumina MiSeq as the instrument used. The raw public reads went through TCRdb reprocessing: fastp at Q25, MiXCR clone calling, in-frame beta chains kept. Rows matching on CDR3 protein sequence are summarized as one entry with the most common DNA and genes. Counted in this sample were about 680,000 distinct CDR3 sequences; 13% to 15% of them appeared once. The ten largest clones take up 3% to 4.5% of the sample.

This clonotype was sampled from a female donor in good health, serving as a healthy control. Input material: memory CD4+ T cells from blood. The V and J segments used are TRBV20-1 and TRBJ2-1, with the D gene not clear enough to name. CDR3 region: CSARAPMIGQFF. In nucleotide form, the sequence is TGCAGTGCTCGGGCGCCGATGATTGGGCAGTTCTTC.